A selection of T cell receptor beta chains follows, all from one sample in a study of blood T cell repertoires in COVID-19. Repertoires were generated with immunoSEQ multiplex PCR, while TCRdb's copy carries only in-frame clones and drops some. This table holds about 230,000 clones, 75% to 90% found once. Sequencing input: peripheral blood. These receptors came from a man aged 40-49 years with acute or convalescent COVID-19. Each CDR3 is given with its conserved first and last residue. Not every row has a clone size; where given, it reads once, few, many or a size class.

J | V | size | CDR3
TRBJ1-1 | TRBV5-1 | NA | CASKPAAGTRENTEAFF
TRBJ1-3 | TRBV7-2 | NA | CASKLSQGAGNTIYF
TRBJ1-2 | TRBV29-1 | NA | CSGRQGDGGYTF
TRBJ1-1 | TRBV6-5 | NA | CASEGTASEAFF
TRBJ2-7 | TRBV7-9 | NA | CASSLIQGRFYEQYF
TRBJ2-5 | TRBV12-3/TRBV12-4 | NA | CASSIGPKETQYF
TRBJ1-4 | TRBV27 | NA | CASSLQGREKLFF
TRBJ2-2 | TRBV5-1 | NA | CASSLAGTGELFF
TRBJ2-1 | TRBV4-3 | NA | CASSQELRTNEQFF
TRBJ2-5 | TRBV29-1 | NA | CSVEETGTGRRVETQYF
TRBJ1-1 | TRBV19 | once | CASSTPLGGNTEAFF
TRBJ2-2 | TRBV27 | NA | CASSFGNTGELFF
TRBJ2-3 | TRBV6-1 | NA | CASSEARGDTQYF
TRBJ2-1 | TRBV5-4 | NA | CASSRQGAKNEQFF
TRBJ2-7 | TRBV6-6 | NA | CASSLLGKTYEQYF
TRBJ1-1 | TRBV10-3 | NA | CATRQGALGTEAFF
TRBJ2-1 | TRBV12-5 | NA | CASGSGGISYNEQFF
TRBJ2-7 | TRBV9 | NA | CASSPHGQTAYEQYF
TRBJ1-2 | TRBV2 | NA | CASSETGSYGYTF
TRBJ2-1 | TRBV7-9 | NA | CASILNNQGNEQFF
TRBJ1-1 | TRBV5-6 | NA | CASSLDPGGTEAFF
TRBJ2-7 | TRBV11-2 | NA | CASSLGGKGAYEQYF
TRBJ2-2 | TRBV18 | NA | CASSLTANTGELFF
TRBJ2-7 | TRBV27 | NA | CASSLGPTGPVRGEQYF
TRBJ2-3 | TRBV5-8 | NA | CASSPRLYSTDTQYF